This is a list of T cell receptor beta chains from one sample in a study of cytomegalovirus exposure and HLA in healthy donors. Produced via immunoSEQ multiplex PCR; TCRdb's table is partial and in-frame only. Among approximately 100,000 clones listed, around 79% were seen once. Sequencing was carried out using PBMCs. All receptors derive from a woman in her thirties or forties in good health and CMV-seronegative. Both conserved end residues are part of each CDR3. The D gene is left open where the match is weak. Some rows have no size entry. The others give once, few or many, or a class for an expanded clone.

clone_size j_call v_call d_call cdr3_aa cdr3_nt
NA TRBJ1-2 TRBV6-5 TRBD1 CASSTRQGVGYTF TGTGCCAGCAGTACCCGACAGGGAGTTGGCTACACCTTC
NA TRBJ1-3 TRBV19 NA CASTPGASGNTIYF TGTGCCAGTACTCCAGGTGCCTCTGGAAACACCATATATTTT
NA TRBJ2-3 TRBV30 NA CAWSASGTPTDTQYF TGTGCCTGGAGTGCGTCCGGGACTCCCACAGATACGCAGTATTTT
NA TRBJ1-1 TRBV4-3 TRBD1 CATSQGRGDTEAFF TGCGCCACAAGCCAGGGCAGGGGGGACACTGAAGCTTTCTTT
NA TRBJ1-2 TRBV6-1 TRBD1 CASSADRVGYTF TGTGCCAGCAGTGCCGACAGGGTCGGCTACACCTTC
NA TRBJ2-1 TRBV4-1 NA CASSQTTAQLFSNEQFF TGCGCCAGCAGCCAGACAACCGCTCAGCTCTTCTCCAATGAGCAGTTCTTC
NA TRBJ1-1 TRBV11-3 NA CASSKEMNTEAFF TGTGCCAGCAGCAAAGAGATGAACACTGAAGCTTTCTTT
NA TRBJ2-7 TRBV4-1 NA CASSQGLIGVYEQYF TGCGCCAGCAGCCAGGGCTTGATCGGTGTCTACGAGCAGTACTTC
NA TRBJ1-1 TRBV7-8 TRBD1 CASSLDGTDSEAFF TGTGCCAGCAGCTTAGATGGGACAGATAGCGAAGCTTTCTTT
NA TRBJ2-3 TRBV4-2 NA CASSQDATITQYF TGTGCCAGCAGCCAAGATGCTACGATAACGCAGTATTTT
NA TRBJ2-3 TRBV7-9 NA CASSLTLLQDPGTDTQYF TGTGCCAGCAGCTTAACGTTATTACAGGACCCTGGCACAGATACGCAGTATTTT
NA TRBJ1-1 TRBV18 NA CASSPSVTMNTEAFF TGTGCCAGCTCACCATCGGTGACTATGAACACTGAAGCTTTCTTT
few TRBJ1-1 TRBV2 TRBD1 CASRPWTGADTEAFF TGTGCCAGCAGACCTTGGACAGGGGCGGACACTGAAGCTTTCTTT
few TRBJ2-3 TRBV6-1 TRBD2 CASSDGSGVVDTQYF TGTGCCAGCAGTGATGGAAGCGGGGTGGTAGATACGCAGTATTTT
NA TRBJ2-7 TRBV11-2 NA CASSFRGGVYEQYF TGTGCCAGCAGCTTTAGGGGCGGGGTTTACGAGCAGTACTTC
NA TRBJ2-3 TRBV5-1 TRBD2 CASSIGLVGGTDTQYF TGCGCCAGCAGCATAGGACTAGTTGGGGGCACAGATACGCAGTATTTT
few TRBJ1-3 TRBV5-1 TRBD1 CASSWTGAVPNTIYF TGCGCCAGCAGCTGGACAGGGGCAGTTCCGAACACCATATATTTT
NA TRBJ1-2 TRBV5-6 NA CASSSDRHGYTF TGTGCCAGCAGTTCCGACAGGCATGGCTACACCTTC
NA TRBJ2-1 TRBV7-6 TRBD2 CASTLGTSTPHEQFF TGTGCCAGCACCTTAGGGACTAGCACCCCCCATGAGCAGTTCTTC
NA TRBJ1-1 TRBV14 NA CASSQTGRYTEAFF TGTGCCAGCAGCCAAACCGGTCGTTACACTGAAGCTTTCTTT
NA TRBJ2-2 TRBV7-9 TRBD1 CASSLLQGAKNTGELFF TGTGCCAGCAGCCTATTACAGGGGGCGAAGAACACCGGGGAGCTGTTTTTT
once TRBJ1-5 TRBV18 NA CASSPTGIGQPQHF TGTGCCAGCTCACCAACGGGGATAGGTCAGCCCCAGCATTTT
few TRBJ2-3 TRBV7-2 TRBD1 CASSSSRDRDPPFTDTQYF TGTGCCAGCAGCTCCTCCCGGGACAGGGATCCCCCCTTCACAGATACGCAGTATTTT
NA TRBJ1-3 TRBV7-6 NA CASSFGGKIGNTIYF TGTGCCAGCAGCTTTGGTGGCAAGATCGGAAACACCATATATTTT
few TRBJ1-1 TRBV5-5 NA CASSPKQGLVTEAFF TGTGCCAGCAGCCCGAAACAGGGATTAGTCACTGAAGCTTTCTTT
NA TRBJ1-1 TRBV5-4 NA CASSFRDVDTEAFF TGTGCCAGCAGCTTCAGGGATGTGGACACTGAAGCTTTCTTT
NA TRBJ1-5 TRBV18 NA CASSPEGWEPQHF TGTGCCAGCTCACCGGAGGGGTGGGAGCCCCAGCATTTT
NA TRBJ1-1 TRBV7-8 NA CASSGGANTEAFF TGTGCCAGCTCTGGCGGGGCGAACACTGAAGCTTTCTTT
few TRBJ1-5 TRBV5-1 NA CASSLVVKLNQPQHF TGCGCCAGCAGCTTGGTAGTGAAACTCAATCAGCCCCAGCATTTT
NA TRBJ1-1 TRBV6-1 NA CASNELNTEAFF TGTGCCAGCAACGAGCTGAACACTGAAGCTTTCTTT
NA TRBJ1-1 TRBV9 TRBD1 CASSAHRGHTEAFF TGTGCCAGCAGCGCTCACAGGGGGCACACTGAAGCTTTCTTT
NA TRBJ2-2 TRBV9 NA CASRDRNTGELFF TGTGCCAGCAGGGACAGGAACACCGGGGAGCTGTTTTTT
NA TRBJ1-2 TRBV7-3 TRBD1 CASSLGQGVYGYTF TGTGCCAGCAGCTTAGGACAGGGGGTCTATGGCTACACCTTC
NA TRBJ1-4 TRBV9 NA CASSVAGNSEKLFF TGTGCCAGCAGCGTAGCGGGGAATTCGGAAAAACTGTTTTTT
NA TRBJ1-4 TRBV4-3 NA CASSQKRTHANEKLFF TGCGCCAGCAGCCAAAAAAGGACTCACGCTAATGAAAAACTGTTTTTT
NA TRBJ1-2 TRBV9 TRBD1 CASSMGQGADYGYTF TGTGCCAGCAGCATGGGACAGGGGGCTGACTATGGCTACACCTTC
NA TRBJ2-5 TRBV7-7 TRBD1 CASSQGQGVQETQYF TGTGCCAGCAGCCAGGGACAGGGTGTCCAAGAGACCCAGTACTTC
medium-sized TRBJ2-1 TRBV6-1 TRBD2 CASSESGGGMYEQFF TGTGCCAGCAGTGAGAGCGGGGGCGGGATGTACGAGCAGTTCTTC
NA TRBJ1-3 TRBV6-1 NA CASRQDIGNTIYF TGTGCCAGCAGGCAGGATATAGGAAACACCATATATTTT
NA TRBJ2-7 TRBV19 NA CASNPGRTLYEQYF TGTGCCAGTAACCCAGGGCGCACCCTCTACGAGCAGTACTTC
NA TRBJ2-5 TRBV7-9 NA CASSLTGTSGGVSYF TGTGCCAGCAGCCTAACCGGGACTTCGGGCGGGGTATCATACTTC
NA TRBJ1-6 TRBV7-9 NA CASSWQGRGNSPLHF TGTGCCAGCAGCTGGCAGGGCAGAGGAAATTCACCCCTCCACTTT